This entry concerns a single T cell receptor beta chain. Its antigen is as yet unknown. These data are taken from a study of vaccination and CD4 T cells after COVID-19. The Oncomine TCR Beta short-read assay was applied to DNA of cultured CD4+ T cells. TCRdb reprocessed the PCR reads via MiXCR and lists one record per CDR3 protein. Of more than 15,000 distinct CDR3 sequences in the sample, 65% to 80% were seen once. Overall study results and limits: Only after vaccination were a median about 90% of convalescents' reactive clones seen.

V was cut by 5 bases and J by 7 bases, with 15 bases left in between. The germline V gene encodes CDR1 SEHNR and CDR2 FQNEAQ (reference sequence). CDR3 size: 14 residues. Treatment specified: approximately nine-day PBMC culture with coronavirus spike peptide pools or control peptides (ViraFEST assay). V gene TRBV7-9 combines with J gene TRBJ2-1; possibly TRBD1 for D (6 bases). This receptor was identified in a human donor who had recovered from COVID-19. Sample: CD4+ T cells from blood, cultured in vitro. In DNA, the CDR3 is TGTGCCAGCAGCGCACAAGACAGGAATAATGAGCAGTTCTTC. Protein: CASSAQDRNNEQFF.